The rows below give T cell receptor beta chains drawn from one sample of a study of T cells in localized non-small cell lung cancer. TCRdb's table, derived via immunoSEQ multiplex PCR, lists solely in-frame clones and lacks some. The sample lists 72,000 or so clones, roughly 90% occurring once. This specimen consisted of peripheral blood, obtained before any cancer treatment. The receptor set was obtained from a male donor aged 60 or over with stage III squamous cell lung carcinoma. Each CDR3 is given with its conserved first and last residue.

j_call | v_call | cdr3_aa
TRBJ2-3 | TRBV27 | CASSSSPLAGRTDTQYF
TRBJ2-5 | TRBV6-1 | CASRWVGAETQYF
TRBJ2-5 | TRBV5-1 | CASSGDRGESETQYF
TRBJ1-6 | TRBV25-1 | CASSERGGTYSVSPLHF
TRBJ2-3 | TRBV7-2 | CASSLATTSGGTDTQYF
TRBJ2-5 | TRBV7-2 | CASSRLAGDQETQYF
TRBJ2-7 | TRBV6-5 | CASSEEGTYEQYF
TRBJ1-2 | TRBV29-1 | CSVETEYGYTF
TRBJ2-2 | TRBV10-1 | CASSDSGGGTGELFF
TRBJ2-5 | TRBV29-1 | CSVDPDSQETQYF
TRBJ1-5 | TRBV5-1 | CASSQDSYQPQHF
TRBJ1-1 | TRBV9 | CASSVVEGAGTEAFF
TRBJ2-5 | TRBV4-1 | CASSPVQRPETQYF
TRBJ1-1 | TRBV4-3 | CASSQEDRGTEAFF
TRBJ1-5 | TRBV19 | CASSIRVVQGVSNQPQHF
TRBJ2-3 | TRBV7-3 | CASSLRGGQTDTQYF
TRBJ2-7 | TRBV4-1 | CASSQYHRAGGQREQYF
TRBJ2-7 | TRBV7-2 | CASSLAPGTAYEQYF
TRBJ2-2 | TRBV5-1 | CASSWEGATGELFF
TRBJ1-4 | TRBV29-1 | CSVAGTGREKLFF
TRBJ2-7 | TRBV5-6 | CASSSYRGSSYEQYF
TRBJ1-2 | TRBV4-2 | CASSQITGTGVTGYTF
TRBJ1-1 | TRBV30 | CASQTGYTEAFF
TRBJ1-5 | TRBV7-8 | CASSSGIGQGGNQPQHF
TRBJ1-5 | TRBV28 | CASSPTGQNQPQHF
TRBJ2-3 | TRBV10-1 | CASSESFAGTSLHTQYF
TRBJ1-5 | TRBV2 | CASSVGGPNQPQHF
TRBJ1-4 | TRBV7-9 | CASSDRDIGEKLFF
TRBJ2-1 | TRBV18 | CASSSGTTPEGVQFF
TRBJ1-1 | TRBV6-5 | CASSYSGSAWRAFF
TRBJ2-4 | TRBV6-1 | CASSEITISIQYF
TRBJ1-5 | TRBV6-5 | CASSYSARGNQPQHF
TRBJ2-7 | TRBV2 | CASSEGWTSGDQGSEQYF
TRBJ2-3 | TRBV5-1 | CASSLVIGAKWSDTQYF
TRBJ2-1 | TRBV7-9 | CASSLRARGGYNEQFF
TRBJ1-2 | TRBV10-1 | CASSDHGQPYGYTF
TRBJ2-3 | TRBV7-9 | CASSLPLAGVTSTDTQYF
TRBJ2-5 | TRBV2 | CASESRQGIVETQYF
TRBJ1-2 | TRBV30 | CASRTGKAGYTF
TRBJ1-1 | TRBV5-1 | CASSFRGFDTEAFF
TRBJ1-6 | TRBV6-1 | CASILGQNDSPLHF
TRBJ2-5 | TRBV6-5 | CASSYLGDETQYF
TRBJ2-7 | TRBV5-1 | CASSLGTGVGEQYF
TRBJ1-3 | TRBV6-1 | CASSEKGGRAGGNTIYF
TRBJ1-3 | TRBV5-4 | CASSLARAGNTIYF
TRBJ2-2 | TRBV7-2 | CASSPPTGITGELFF
TRBJ1-1 | TRBV7-8 | CASSLDDGAEAFF
TRBJ1-1 | TRBV7-9 | CASSTRQGPGAFF
TRBJ2-2 | TRBV5-4 | CASSLAPTPGELFF
TRBJ2-3 | TRBV9 | CASSVARLAALTDTQYF
TRBJ2-2 | TRBV7-2 | CASSLGRRELFF
TRBJ2-3 | TRBV7-9 | CASSLDSIRTDTQYF
TRBJ2-5 | TRBV28 | CASTRGGAGEETQYF
TRBJ1-2 | TRBV18 | CASSLGTQGEGYTF